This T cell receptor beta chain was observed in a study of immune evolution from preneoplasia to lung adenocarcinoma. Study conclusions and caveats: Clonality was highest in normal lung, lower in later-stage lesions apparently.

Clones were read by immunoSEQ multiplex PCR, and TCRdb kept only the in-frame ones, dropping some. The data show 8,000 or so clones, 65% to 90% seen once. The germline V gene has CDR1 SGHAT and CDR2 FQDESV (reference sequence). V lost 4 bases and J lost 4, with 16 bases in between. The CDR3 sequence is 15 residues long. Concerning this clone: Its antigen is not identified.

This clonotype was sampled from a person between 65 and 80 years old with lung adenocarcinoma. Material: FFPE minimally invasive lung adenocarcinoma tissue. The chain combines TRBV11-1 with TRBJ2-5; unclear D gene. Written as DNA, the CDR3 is TGTGCCAGCAGCTCAAACGCTGGCATACTAGAGACCCAGTACTTC. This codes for CASSSNAGILETQYF.